This paragraph covers one TCR beta chain sequence. These data originate in a study of TIL therapy for anti-PD-1-resistant metastatic lung cancer. Sample time point: pre-treatment sample, taken before nivolumab and TIL therapy. The libraries were made with immunoSEQ v3. Each library reached 1.5 million to 2.5 million read pairs, or 5-6 million at deep level. The method was immunoSEQ multiplex PCR; TCRdb's version includes in-frame clones alone and lacks a portion of them. The sample consists of 57,000 or so clones, roughly 84% of them appearing once. The V gene end was trimmed by 4 bases and the J gene end by 3 bases; junction bases not matched to a gene: 5. The CDR3 is 15 amino acids. Looked up from germline, CDR1 is SGHVS and CDR2 is FNYEAQ.

The specimen was blood, collected at baseline. The sequence came from a person between 25 and 79 years old with non-small cell lung cancer. The genes are TRBV7-6 and TRBJ1-4, with 7 bases matching TRBD1. CDR3 coding DNA: TGTGCCAGCAGCTCTACCGGGACAGCTAATGAAAAACTGTTTTTT. Amino acids: CASSSTGTANEKLFF.